The 20 T cell receptor beta chains reported below all come from one sample, sequenced in a study of blood T cell repertoires in COVID-19. The table came from immunoSEQ multiplex PCR; TCRdb's copy has only in-frame clones and leaves some out. The data show 60,000 to 70,000 clones, 86% seen once. Material for sequencing was peripheral blood. The source of these receptors is a man in his fifties with active COVID-19.

This clone was detected only once. This chain links TRBV10-3 with TRBJ2-3; D perhaps matches TRBD1 (5 bases). This CDR3 has 17 residues. Trimming left V 3 bases short and J 1 base short, with 17 bases between. CDR1 is ENHRY and CDR2 is SYGVKD in the germline V gene. DNA for the CDR3: TGTGCCATCAGTGACCCGGCAGGGTTGAGCGGCACAGATACGCAGTATTTT. Amino acid sequence: CAISDPAGLSGTDTQYF.

This clone was seen repeatedly, ten times or more. A read error may account for a junction end that differs from germline. The chain is built from TRBV14 and TRBJ2-3; tentative D call: TRBD2 (5 bases). The CDR3 has 17 residues. Germline assignment: CDR1 SGHDN and CDR2 FVKESK. The CDR3 nucleotides read TGTGCCAGCAGCCAAGTTCCGAGGGCGAGAGGCACGGATACGCAGTATTTT. The encoded protein is CASSQVPRARGTDTQYF.

The gene calls are TRBV20-1 and TRBJ2-7, with 12 bases identical to TRBD2. Germline V gives CDR1 DFQATT, CDR2 SNEGSKA (reference sequence). After removal of 3 bases from V and 4 bases from J, the junction contained 4 bases not matched to a gene. This CDR3 is built from 14 residues. CDR3 residues: CSASFGTSGYEQYF. DNA of the CDR3: TGCAGTGCTAGTTTTGGGACTAGCGGGTACGAGCAGTACTTC.

The chain carries TRBV6-6 and TRBJ1-1; 7 bases fit TRBD1. Losses at the gene ends were 5 bases for V and 3 bases for J; bases not matched to a gene: 9. The CDR3 is 15 residues long. Germline CDR1 is MNHNY and CDR2 is SVGAGI (reference sequence). CDR3 protein: CASSRNDRADTEAFF. The CDR3 region has the DNA TGTGCCAGCAGTAGAAATGACAGGGCGGACACTGAAGCTTTCTTT.

V gene TRBV13 combines with J gene TRBJ2-5; 7 bases fit TRBD2. V shed 6 bases and J 4 bases; nucleotides not matched to a gene: 5. CDR3 length equals 13 residues. The germline gives CDR1 PRHDT, CDR2 FYEKMQ (reference sequence). CDR3 DNA: TGTGCCAGCAGAAGGGCGGGGGTAGAGACCCAGTACTTC. It encodes CASRRAGVETQYF.

The chain links TRBV2 to TRBJ2-3, with 7 bases that match TRBD1. CDR3 length: 15 amino acids. Germline trimming cut 2 bases from V and 3 bases from J; bases unmatched to any gene: 5. Germline CDR1 is SNHLY and CDR2 is FYNNEI. The CDR3 DNA reads as TGTGCCAGCAGTGAAAGGCAGGGGGTGACAGATACGCAGTATTTT. Translating gives CASSERQGVTDTQYF.

The chain couples TRBV2 to TRBJ2-5, with 10 nucleotides matching TRBD2. This CDR3 has 16 amino acids. V was pared by 4 bases and J by 1 base, with 6 bases of the junction left unmatched. CDR1 SNHLY and CDR2 FYNNEI come from the germline V gene. The CDR3 spells CASSGGSGGIQETQYF. The CDR3 DNA reads TGTGCCAGCAGTGGGGGTAGCGGGGGGATCCAAGAGACCCAGTACTTC.

Comment on this clone: The same CDR3 can be traced to other DNA sequences in this sample. This CDR3 is CASSLGPSYGYTF. The CDR3 DNA sequence: TGTGCCAGCAGTTTAGGGCCCTCTTATGGCTACACCTTC. The chain carries TRBV12-3 or TRBV12-4 and TRBJ1-2; no reliable D call. Trimming removed 1 base from V and 5 bases from J, with 8 bases in between. CDR3 length: 13 residues.

This sequence joins TRBV11-2 and TRBJ2-5; 13 bases map to TRBD2. In germline, CDR1 is SGHAT, CDR2 FQNNGV. This CDR3 region has 17 residues. Germline trimming cut 6 bases from V and 0 bases from J; bases unmatched to any gene: 7. CDR3 bases: TGTGCCAGCAGTTCAGGACTAGCGGGGGTGTACCAAGAGACCCAGTACTTC. Translated: CASSSGLAGVYQETQYF.

As regards this clone: The sample contains more than one DNA sequence encoding this CDR3. The V gene is TRBV27, the J gene TRBJ2-3; D is ambiguous. V shed 6 bases and J shed 0 bases, with 4 bases lying between them. This CDR3 is 12 amino acids long. Germline-derived CDR1 and CDR2 are MNHEY and SMNVEV (reference sequence). The CDR3 DNA reads as TGTGCCAGCAGCCCTAGCACAGATACGCAGTATTTT. Translation: CASSPSTDTQYF.

The genes are TRBV7-2 and TRBJ2-7; D unresolved. The CDR3 contains 14 residues. CDR1 SGHTA and CDR2 FQGNSA come from the germline V gene. V lost 1 base and J lost 0, with 7 bases in between. The chain's CDR3 is CASSLVASSYEQYF. The CDR3 region has the DNA TGTGCCAGCAGCTTAGTTGCCAGCTCCTACGAGCAGTACTTC.

V gene TRBV6-5 combines with J gene TRBJ2-2; possibly TRBD2 for D (6 bases). CDR1 and CDR2 (germline): MNHEY, SVGAGI. CDR3 length: 15 amino acids. Trimming stripped 5 bases from V and 4 bases from J, with 14 bases between. The DNA for the CDR3 is TGTGCCAGCAGTCCCGGCGGGGCCGGCACCGGGGAGCTGTTTTTT. Translated: CASSPGGAGTGELFF.

V gene TRBV10-3 combines with J gene TRBJ1-3; 9 positions match TRBD1. J lost 2 bases, V lost 6 bases, and 5 bases had no gene match. Germline V gene sequence: CDR1 ENHRY, CDR2 SYGVKD. This CDR3 is 15 amino acids long. In nucleotides, the CDR3 is TGTGCCATCAGGGGGACAGGGTCGGCTGGAAACACCATATATTTT. This codes for CAIRGTGSAGNTIYF.

The chain couples TRBV29-1 to TRBJ2-2; the match to TRBD1 covers 8 bases. There are 14 residues in the CDR3. Per the germline V gene, CDR1 is SQVTM and CDR2 is ANQGSEA. With V trimmed by 7 bases and J by 5 bases, 9 bases remained unmatched. CDR3 in amino acids: CSATQGAHTGELFF. Here the CDR3 DNA reads TGCAGCGCGACCCAGGGGGCGCATACCGGGGAGCTGTTTTTT.

The DNA of the CDR3 is TGTGCCAGCAGCTTATTTGGAGGCGGGAGAACCTACGAGCAGTACTTC. Translating it yields CASSLFGGGRTYEQYF. The chain links TRBV7-9 to TRBJ2-7, with 7 bases matching TRBD2. CDR3 length: 16 amino acids. Looked up from germline, CDR1 is SEHNR and CDR2 is FQNEAQ (reference sequence). Unmatched junction bases numbered 9, after V lost 2 bases and J lost 2 bases. Drawing the rest from reference TRBV7-9 and TRBJ2-7, the complete variable domain is DTGVSQNPRHKITKRGQNVTFRCDPISEHNRLYWYRQTLGQGPEFLTYFQNEAQLEKSRLLSDRFSAERPKGSFSTLEIQRTEQGDSAMYLCASSLFGGGRTYEQYFGPGTRLTVT.

The chain joins TRBV3-1 (or the pseudogene TRBV3-2) to TRBJ2-7; TRBD2 aligns across 15 bases. Trimming cost V 4 bases and J 4 bases; bases outside gene matches: 2. Per germline, CDR1 LGHDT and CDR2 YNNKEL (reference sequence). The CDR3 spans 15 residues. Here the CDR3 DNA reads TGTGCCAGCAGCCCGGGACTAGCGGGGGGTTACGAGCAGTACTTC. Its translation is CASSPGLAGGYEQYF.

V and J are TRBV27 and TRBJ2-1, with 13 bases fitting TRBD2. The V gene end was trimmed by 10 bases and the J gene end by 8 bases; junction bases not matched to a gene: 8. The germline V gene encodes CDR1 MNHEY and CDR2 SMNVEV (reference sequence). This CDR3 comprises 14 residues. The CDR3 region has the DNA TGTGCCACCGGGGGACTAGCGGGATGGGATGAGCAGTTCTTC. Translating gives CATGGLAGWDEQFF.

The chain combines TRBV11-1 with TRBJ2-3, with 12 bases identical to TRBD1. V was pared by 2 bases and J by 6 bases, with 6 bases of the junction left unmatched. The CDR3 length is 16 residues. Germline V gene data show CDR1 as SGHAT and CDR2 as FQDESV (reference sequence). The CDR3 coding sequence is TGTGCCAGCAGCTTAATGGGACAGGGGGCGCGGGATACGCAGTATTTT. Translation gives CASSLMGQGARDTQYF.

The DNA of the CDR3 is TGTGCCACCAGTGATTCGGGAGCGGCGACCTACAATGAGCAGTTCTTC. Its protein is CATSDSGAATYNEQFF. The rearrangement joins TRBV24-1 to TRBJ2-1; possibly TRBD2 for D (6 bases). The V and J ends lost 2 bases and 2 bases respectively, with 12 bases between them. Germline CDR1 reads KGHDR; CDR2 reads SFDVKD. The CDR3 loop spans 16 amino acids.

This clone has more than one count but fewer than ten. The chain links TRBV20-1 to TRBJ2-1; the match to TRBD1 covers 10 bases. Germline V gene data show CDR1 as DFQATT and CDR2 as SNEGSKA (reference sequence). The CDR3 has 14 amino acids. J was trimmed by 8 bases and V by 3 bases; bases with no gene match: 7. The CDR3, as DNA: TGCAGTGCTAGTGACTCCGGGACAGGGGATGAGCAGTTCTTC. This sequence encodes CSASDSGTGDEQFF.